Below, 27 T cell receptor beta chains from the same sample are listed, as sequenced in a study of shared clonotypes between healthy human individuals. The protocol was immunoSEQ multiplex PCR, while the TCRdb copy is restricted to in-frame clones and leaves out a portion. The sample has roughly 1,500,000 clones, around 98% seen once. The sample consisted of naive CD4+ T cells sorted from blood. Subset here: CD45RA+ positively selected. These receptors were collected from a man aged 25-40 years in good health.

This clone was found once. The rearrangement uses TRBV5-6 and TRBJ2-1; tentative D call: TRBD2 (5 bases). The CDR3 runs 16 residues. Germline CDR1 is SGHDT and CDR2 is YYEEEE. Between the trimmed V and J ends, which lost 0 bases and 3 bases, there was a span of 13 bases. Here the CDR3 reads CASSLGLSSYYNEQFF. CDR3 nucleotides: TGTGCCAGCAGCTTGGGACTGTCTAGCTACTACAATGAGCAGTTCTTC. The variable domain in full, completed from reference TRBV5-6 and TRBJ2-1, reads DAGVTQSPTHLIKTRGQQVTLRCSPKSGHDTVSWYQQALGQGPQFIFQYYEEEERQRGNFPDRFSGHQFPNYSSELNVNALLLGDSALYLCASSLGLSSYYNEQFFGPGTRLTVL.

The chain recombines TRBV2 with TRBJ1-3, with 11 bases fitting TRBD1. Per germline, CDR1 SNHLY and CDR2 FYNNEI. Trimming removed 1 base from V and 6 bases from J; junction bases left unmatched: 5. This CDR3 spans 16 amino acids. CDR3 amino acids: CASSEGTGGRVNTIYF. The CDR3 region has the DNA TGTGCCAGCAGTGAAGGGACAGGGGGCCGTGTAAACACCATATATTTT.

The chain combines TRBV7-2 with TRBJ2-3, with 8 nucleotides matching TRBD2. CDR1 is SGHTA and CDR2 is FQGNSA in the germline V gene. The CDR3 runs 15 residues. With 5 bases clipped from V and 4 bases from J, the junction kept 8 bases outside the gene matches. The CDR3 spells CASSGRGLGPDTQYF. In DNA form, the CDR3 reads TGTGCCAGCAGCGGACGGGGACTAGGTCCAGATACGCAGTATTTT.

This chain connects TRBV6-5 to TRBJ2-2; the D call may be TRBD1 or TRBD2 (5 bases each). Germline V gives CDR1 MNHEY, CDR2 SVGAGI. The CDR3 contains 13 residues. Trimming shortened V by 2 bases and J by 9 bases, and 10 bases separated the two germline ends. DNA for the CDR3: TGTGCCAGCAGTTACCCCGGGGCGTGGGAGCTGTTTTTT. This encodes CASSYPGAWELFF.

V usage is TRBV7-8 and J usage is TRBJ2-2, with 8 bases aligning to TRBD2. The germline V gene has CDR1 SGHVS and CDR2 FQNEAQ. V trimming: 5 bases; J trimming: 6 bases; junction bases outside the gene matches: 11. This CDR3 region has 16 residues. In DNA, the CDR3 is TGTGCCAGCAGCCCTCTCCGGACTAGCTCTTCCGGGGAGCTGTTTTTT. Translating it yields CASSPLRTSSSGELFF.

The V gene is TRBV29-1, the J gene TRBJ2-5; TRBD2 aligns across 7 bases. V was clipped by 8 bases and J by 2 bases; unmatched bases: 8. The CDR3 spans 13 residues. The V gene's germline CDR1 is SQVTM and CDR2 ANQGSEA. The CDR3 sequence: CSSQTGRQETQYF. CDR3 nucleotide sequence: TGCAGCAGCCAGACCGGGAGGCAAGAGACCCAGTACTTC.

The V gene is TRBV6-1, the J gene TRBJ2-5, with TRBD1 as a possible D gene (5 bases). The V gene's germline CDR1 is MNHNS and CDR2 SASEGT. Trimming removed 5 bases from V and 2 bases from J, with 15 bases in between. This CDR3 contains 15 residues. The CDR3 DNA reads TGTGCCAGCAGTTCAGGGTTTTCAACGCAAGAGACCCAGTACTTC. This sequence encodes CASSSGFSTQETQYF.

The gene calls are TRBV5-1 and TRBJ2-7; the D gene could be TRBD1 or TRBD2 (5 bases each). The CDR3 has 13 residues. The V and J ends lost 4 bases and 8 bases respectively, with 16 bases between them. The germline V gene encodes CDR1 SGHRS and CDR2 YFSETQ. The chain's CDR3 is CASSADGDRKQYF. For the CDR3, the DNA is TGCGCCAGCAGCGCAGACGGGGACCGAAAGCAGTACTTC.

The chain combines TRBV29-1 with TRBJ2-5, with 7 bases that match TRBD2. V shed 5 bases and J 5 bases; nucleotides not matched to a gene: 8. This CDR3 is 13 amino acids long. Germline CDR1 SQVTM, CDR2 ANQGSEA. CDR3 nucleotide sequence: TGCAGCGTTTTGCCGGGAGGATCGGAGACCCAGTACTTC. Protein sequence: CSVLPGGSETQYF.

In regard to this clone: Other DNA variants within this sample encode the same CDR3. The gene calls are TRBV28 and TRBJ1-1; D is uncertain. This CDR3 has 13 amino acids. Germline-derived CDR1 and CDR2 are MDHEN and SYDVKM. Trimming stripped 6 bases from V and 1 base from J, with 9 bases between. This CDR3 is CASSRPGNTEAFF. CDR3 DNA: TGTGCCAGCAGCCGGCCTGGGAACACTGAAGCTTTCTTT.

DNA for the CDR3: TGTGCCAGCAGCTCTACTAGTAGTTGGACCGAGCAGTACTTC. Its protein is CASSSTSSWTEQYF. This sequence joins TRBV7-2 and TRBJ2-7, with D maybe TRBD2 (5 bases). This CDR3 region has 14 residues. Per the germline V gene, CDR1 is SGHTA and CDR2 is FQGNSA. V lost 4 bases and J 6 bases, leaving 16 bases between the germline ends.

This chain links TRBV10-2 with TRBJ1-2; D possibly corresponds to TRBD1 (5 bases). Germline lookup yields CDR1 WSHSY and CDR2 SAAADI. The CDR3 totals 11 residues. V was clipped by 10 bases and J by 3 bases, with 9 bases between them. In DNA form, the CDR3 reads TGCGCCACCCGAGGGGACTATGGCTACACCTTC. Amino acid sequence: CATRGDYGYTF.

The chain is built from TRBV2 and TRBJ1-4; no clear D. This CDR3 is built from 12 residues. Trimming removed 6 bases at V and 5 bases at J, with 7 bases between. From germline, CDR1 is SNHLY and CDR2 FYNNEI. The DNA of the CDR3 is TGTGCCAGCAGCCGGGAAAATGAAAAACTGTTTTTT. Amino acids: CASSRENEKLFF.

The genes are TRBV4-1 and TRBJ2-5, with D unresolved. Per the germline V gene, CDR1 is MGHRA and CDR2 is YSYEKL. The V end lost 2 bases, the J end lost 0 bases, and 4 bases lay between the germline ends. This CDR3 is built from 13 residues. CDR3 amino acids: CASSQTYQETQYF. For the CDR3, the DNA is TGCGCCAGCAGCCAAACATACCAAGAGACCCAGTACTTC.

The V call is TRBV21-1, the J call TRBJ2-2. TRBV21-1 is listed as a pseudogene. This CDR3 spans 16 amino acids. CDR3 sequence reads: CASSTGGDSYTGELFF. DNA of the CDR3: TGTGCCAGCAGCACTGGGGGGGACAGCTACACCGGGGAGCTGTTTTTT.

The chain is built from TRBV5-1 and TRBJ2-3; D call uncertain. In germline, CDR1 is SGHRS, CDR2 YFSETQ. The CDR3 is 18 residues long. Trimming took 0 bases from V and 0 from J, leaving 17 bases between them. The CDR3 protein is CASSLAGRSLASTDTQYF. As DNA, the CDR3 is TGCGCCAGCAGCTTGGCCGGTAGGAGTTTAGCTAGCACAGATACGCAGTATTTT.

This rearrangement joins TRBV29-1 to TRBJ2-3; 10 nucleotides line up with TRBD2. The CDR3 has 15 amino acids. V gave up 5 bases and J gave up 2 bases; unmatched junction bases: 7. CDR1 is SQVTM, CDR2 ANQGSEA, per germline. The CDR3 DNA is TGCAGCGTTTCCCGGACTAGCGGTTTCACAGATACGCAGTATTTT. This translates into CSVSRTSGFTDTQYF.

The CDR3 coding sequence is TGTGCCAGCAGTGAGGACAGATTCAACACTGAAGCTTTCTTT. Translation: CASSEDRFNTEAFF. The V gene is TRBV2, the J gene TRBJ1-1, with D possibly TRBD1 on 6 matching bases. V lost 3 bases and J lost 2, with 10 bases in between. Looked up from germline, CDR1 is SNHLY and CDR2 is FYNNEI. This CDR3 contains 14 residues.

The CDR3 DNA sequence: TGTGCCAGCAGTTTTCCTAATCGGGAAGAAAAACTGTTTTTT. Protein: CASSFPNREEKLFF. The V gene is TRBV28, the J gene TRBJ1-4; D not certain. The V gene lost 3 bases and the J gene lost 8 bases, with 13 bases spanning the gap. This CDR3 is 14 amino acids long. Germline CDR1 and CDR2: MDHEN and SYDVKM. Filled out from reference TRBV28 and TRBJ1-4, the complete variable domain reads DVKVTQSSRYLVKRTGEKVFLECVQDMDHENMFWYRQDPGLGLRLIYFSYDVKMKEKGDIPEGYSVSREKKERFSLILESASTNQTSMYLCASSFPNREEKLFFGSGTQLSVL.

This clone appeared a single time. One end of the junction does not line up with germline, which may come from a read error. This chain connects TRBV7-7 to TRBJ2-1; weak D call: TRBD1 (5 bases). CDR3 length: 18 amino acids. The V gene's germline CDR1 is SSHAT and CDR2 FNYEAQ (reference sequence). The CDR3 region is CASSLFPPGDSSYNEQFF. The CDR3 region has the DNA TGTGCTAGCAGCCTTTTCCCCCCCGGCGACAGCTCCTACAATGAGCAGTTCTTC.

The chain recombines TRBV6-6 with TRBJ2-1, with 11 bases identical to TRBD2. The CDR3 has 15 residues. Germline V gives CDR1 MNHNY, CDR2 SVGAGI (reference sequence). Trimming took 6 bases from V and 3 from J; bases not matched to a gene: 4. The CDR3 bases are TGTGCCAGCAGGTACCTAGCGGGAGGCTACAATGAGCAGTTCTTC. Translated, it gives CASRYLAGGYNEQFF.

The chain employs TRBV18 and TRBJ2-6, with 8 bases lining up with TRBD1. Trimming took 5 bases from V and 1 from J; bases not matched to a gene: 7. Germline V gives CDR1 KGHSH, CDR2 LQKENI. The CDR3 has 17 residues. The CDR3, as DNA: TGTGCCAGCTCAGCGACTAACAGGGGGTCTGGGGCCAACGTCCTGACTTTC. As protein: CASSATNRGSGANVLTF.

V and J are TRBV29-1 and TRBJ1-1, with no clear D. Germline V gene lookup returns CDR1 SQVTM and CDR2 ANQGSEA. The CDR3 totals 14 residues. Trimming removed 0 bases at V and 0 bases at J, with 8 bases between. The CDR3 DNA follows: TGCAGCGTTGAAGACAGACTCATGAACACTGAAGCTTTCTTT. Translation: CSVEDRLMNTEAFF.

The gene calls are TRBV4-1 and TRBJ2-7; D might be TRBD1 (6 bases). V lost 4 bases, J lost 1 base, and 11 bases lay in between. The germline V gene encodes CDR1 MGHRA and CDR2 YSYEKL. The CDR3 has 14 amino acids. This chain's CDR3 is CASSRPGQSYEQYF. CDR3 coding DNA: TGCGCCAGCAGCCGCCCGGGACAATCCTACGAGCAGTACTTC.

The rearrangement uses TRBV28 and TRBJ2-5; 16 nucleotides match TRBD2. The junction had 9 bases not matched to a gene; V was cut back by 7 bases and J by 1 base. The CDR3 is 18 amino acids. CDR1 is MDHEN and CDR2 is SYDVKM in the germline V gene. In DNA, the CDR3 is TGTGCCAGCACTCCGGGACTAGCGGGAGGGTTCGTCCAAGAGACCCAGTACTTC. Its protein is CASTPGLAGGFVQETQYF. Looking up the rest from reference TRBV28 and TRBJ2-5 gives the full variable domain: DVKVTQSSRYLVKRTGEKVFLECVQDMDHENMFWYRQDPGLGLRLIYFSYDVKMKEKGDIPEGYSVSREKKERFSLILESASTNQTSMYLCASTPGLAGGFVQETQYFGPGTRLLVL.

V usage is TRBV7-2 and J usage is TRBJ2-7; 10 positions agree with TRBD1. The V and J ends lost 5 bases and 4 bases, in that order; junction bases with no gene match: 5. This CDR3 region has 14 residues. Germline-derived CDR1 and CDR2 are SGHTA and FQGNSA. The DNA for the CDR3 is TGTGCCAGCAGCAAGACAGGGGGCGCGTACGAGCAGTACTTC. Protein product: CASSKTGGAYEQYF.

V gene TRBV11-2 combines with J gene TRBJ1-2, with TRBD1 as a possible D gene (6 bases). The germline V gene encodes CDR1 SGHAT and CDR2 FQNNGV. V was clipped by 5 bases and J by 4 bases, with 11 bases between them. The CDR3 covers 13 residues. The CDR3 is CASSLGQLYGYTF. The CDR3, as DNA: TGTGCCAGCAGCCTGGGACAACTCTATGGCTACACCTTC. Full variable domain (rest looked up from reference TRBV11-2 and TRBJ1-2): EAGVAQSPRYKIIEKRQSVAFWCNPISGHATLYWYQQILGQGPKLLIQFQNNGVVDDSQLPKDRFSAERLKGVDSTLKIQPAKLEDSAVYLCASSLGQLYGYTFGSGTRLTVV.